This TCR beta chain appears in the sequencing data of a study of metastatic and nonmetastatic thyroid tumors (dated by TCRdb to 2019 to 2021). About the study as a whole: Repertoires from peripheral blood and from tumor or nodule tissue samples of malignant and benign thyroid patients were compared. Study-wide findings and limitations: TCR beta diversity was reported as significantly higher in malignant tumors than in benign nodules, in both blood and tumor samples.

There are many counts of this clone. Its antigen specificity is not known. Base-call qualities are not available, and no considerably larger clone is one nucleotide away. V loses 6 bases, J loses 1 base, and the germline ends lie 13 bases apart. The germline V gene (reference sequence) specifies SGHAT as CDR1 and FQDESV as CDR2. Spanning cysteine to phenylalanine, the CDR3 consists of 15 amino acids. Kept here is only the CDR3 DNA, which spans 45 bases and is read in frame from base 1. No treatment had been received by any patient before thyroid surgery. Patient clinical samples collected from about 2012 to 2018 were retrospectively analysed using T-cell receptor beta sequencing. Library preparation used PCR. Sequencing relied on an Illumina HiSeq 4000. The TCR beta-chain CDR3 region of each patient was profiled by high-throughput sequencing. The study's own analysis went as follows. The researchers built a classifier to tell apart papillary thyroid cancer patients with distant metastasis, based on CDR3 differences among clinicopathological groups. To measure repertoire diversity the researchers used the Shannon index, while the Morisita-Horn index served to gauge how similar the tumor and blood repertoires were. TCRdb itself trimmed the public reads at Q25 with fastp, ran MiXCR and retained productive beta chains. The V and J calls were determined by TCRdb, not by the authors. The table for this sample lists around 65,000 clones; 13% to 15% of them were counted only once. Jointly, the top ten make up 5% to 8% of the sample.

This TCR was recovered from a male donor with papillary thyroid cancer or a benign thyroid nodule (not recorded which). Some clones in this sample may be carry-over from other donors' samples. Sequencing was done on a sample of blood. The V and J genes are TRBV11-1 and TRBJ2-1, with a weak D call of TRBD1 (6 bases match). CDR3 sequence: CASRPGVLSYNEQFF. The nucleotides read TGTGCCAGCAGGCCAGGGGTATTGTCCTACAATGAGCAGTTCTTC.